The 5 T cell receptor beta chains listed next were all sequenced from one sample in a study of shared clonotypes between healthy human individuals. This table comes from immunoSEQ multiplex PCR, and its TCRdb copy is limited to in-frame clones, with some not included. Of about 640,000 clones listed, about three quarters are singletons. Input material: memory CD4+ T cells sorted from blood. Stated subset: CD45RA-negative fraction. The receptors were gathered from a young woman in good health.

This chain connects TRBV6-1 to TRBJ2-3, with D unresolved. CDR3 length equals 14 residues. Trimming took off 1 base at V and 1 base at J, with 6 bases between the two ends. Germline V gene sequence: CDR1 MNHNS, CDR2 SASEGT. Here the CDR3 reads CASSEGLGTDTQYF. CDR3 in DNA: TGTGCCAGCAGTGAAGGATTGGGCACAGATACGCAGTATTTT.

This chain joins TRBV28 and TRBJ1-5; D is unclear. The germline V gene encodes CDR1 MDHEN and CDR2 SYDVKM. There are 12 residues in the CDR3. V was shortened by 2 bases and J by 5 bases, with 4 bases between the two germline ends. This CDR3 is CASSLVDQPQHF. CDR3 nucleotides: TGTGCCAGCAGTTTAGTGGATCAGCCCCAGCATTTT.

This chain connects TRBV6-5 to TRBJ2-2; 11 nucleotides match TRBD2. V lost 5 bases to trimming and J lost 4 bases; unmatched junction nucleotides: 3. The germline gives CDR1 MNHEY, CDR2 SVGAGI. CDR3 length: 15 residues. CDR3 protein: CASSTLAGVTGELFF. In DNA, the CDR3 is TGTGCCAGCAGTACACTAGCGGGAGTCACCGGGGAGCTGTTTTTT.

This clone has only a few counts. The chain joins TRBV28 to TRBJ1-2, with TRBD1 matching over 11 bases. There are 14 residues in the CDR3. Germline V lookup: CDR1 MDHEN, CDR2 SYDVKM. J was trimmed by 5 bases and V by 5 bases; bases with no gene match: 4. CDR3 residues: CASSPGDRGYGYTF. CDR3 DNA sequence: TGTGCCAGCAGTCCGGGGGACAGGGGGTATGGCTACACCTTC.

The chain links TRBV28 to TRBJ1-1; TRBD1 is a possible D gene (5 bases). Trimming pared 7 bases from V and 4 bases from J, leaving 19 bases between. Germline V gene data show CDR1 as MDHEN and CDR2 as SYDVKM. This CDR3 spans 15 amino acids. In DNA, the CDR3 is TGTGCCAGCAAAGAGGTCGGTCGGGGGACCACTGAAGCTTTCTTT. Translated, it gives CASKEVGRGTTEAFF.